This T cell receptor beta chain was retrieved from a study of neurological immune-mediated disorders. Overall study findings and caveats: In HTLV-1-associated myelopathy, TCR clonal expansion was greatest, and in multiple sclerosis it was least, below healthy controls.

This clonotype was seen ten or more times. Its antigen is not identified. TCRdb fed the 5' RACE reads into MiXCR, producing one record per CDR3 protein. This sample has about 19,000 distinct CDR3 sequences; about 2.6% occur once, and the top ten carry approximately 5%. The CDR3 consists of 14 residues. Trimming cost V 0 bases and J 7 bases, with 12 bases left between them. Germline V CDR1 and CDR2: MGHDK, SYGVNS. The chain employs TRBV25-1 and TRBJ1-2; possibly TRBD1 for D (6 bases). Material: PBMCs. The sequence was collected from a woman younger than 35 with multiple sclerosis. The CDR3 coding sequence is TGTGCCAGCAGTGAATACATGGGGGGCGGTGGCTACACCTTC. Amino acids: CASSEYMGGGGYTF.